Presented here are 20 T cell receptor beta chains from one specimen sequenced in a study of CD8+ T cells in alopecia areata. In each case, RNA was isolated and then reverse transcribed into cDNA as the sequencing template. Only in-frame clones appear in the TCRdb table, and some are missing; sequencing was by immunoSEQ multiplex PCR. The sample consists of some 180,000 clones, 40% to 55% of them appearing once. Noted treatment: oral pan-JAK inhibitor, 5-10 mg twice daily. The specimen was CD8+ T cells sorted from blood, collected at approximately week 52, from a patient treated with tofacitinib. The receptors were gathered from a human donor with alopecia areata.

The J gene is TRBJ1-5, the V gene TRBV12-5; D is possibly TRBD1 (6 bases). V shed 6 bases and J shed 2 bases, with 17 bases lying between them. In germline, CDR1 is LGHNT, CDR2 FRNRAP. This CDR3 region has 16 residues. The DNA for the CDR3 is TGTGCTAGTGGGCCGAACAGGGTATATGGCAATCAGCCCCAGCATTTT. Amino acid sequence: CASGPNRVYGNQPQHF. The full variable domain, completed using reference TRBV12-5 and TRBJ1-5, is DARVTQTPRHKVTEMGQEVTMRCQPILGHNTVFWYRQTMMQGLELLAYFRNRAPLDDSGMPKDRFSAEMPDATLATLKIQPSEPRDSAVYFCASGPNRVYGNQPQHFGDGTRLSIL.

The chain recombines TRBV4-1 with TRBJ2-7; the D gene could be TRBD1 or TRBD2 (6 bases each). V lost 0 bases, J lost 2 bases, and 20 bases lay in between. CDR1 and CDR2 (germline): MGHRA, YSYEKL. The length of the CDR3 is 18 residues. The CDR3 loop is CASSQDRGGWGATYEQYF. CDR3 sequence (DNA): TGCGCCAGCAGCCAAGATAGGGGCGGGTGGGGGGCAACCTACGAGCAGTACTTC.

In this sample, this clone turned up a few times. This rearrangement joins TRBV4-3 to TRBJ2-5; D may match TRBD1 or TRBD2 (5 bases each). The germline CDR1 and CDR2 sequences are LGHNA and YSLEER. This CDR3 region has 14 residues. V dropped 4 bases and J dropped 6 bases, with 15 bases sitting between them. This CDR3 reads CASSLRGREKTQYF. The CDR3 nucleotides are TGCGCCAGCAGCCTTCGGGGCAGGGAAAAGACCCAGTACTTC.

The V and J genes are TRBV4-3 and TRBJ2-2; the D gene is possibly TRBD1 (5 bases). Germline CDR1 and CDR2: LGHNA and YSLEER. Between the trimmed V and J ends, which lost 4 bases and 6 bases, there was a span of 12 bases. The CDR3 length is 14 residues. The CDR3 DNA sequence: TGCGCCAGCAGCCCGAGAGTGGGGCCCGGGGAGCTGTTTTTT. Translated, it gives CASSPRVGPGELFF.

The V and J genes are TRBV15 and TRBJ2-7, with a weak D call TRBD2 (5 bases). Between the trimmed V and J ends, which lost 0 bases and 1 base, there was a span of 7 bases. CDR1 and CDR2 (germline): LNHNV, YYDKDF (reference sequence). This CDR3 is built from 14 residues. DNA for the CDR3: TGTGCCACCAGCAGAGATCGGACTTCCTACGAGCAGTACTTC. Residues: CATSRDRTSYEQYF.

This clone has a single count. The chain carries TRBV13 and TRBJ2-7; D unclear. Trimming stripped 3 bases from V and 0 bases from J, with 3 bases between. Germline CDR1 is PRHDT and CDR2 is FYEKMQ (reference sequence). This CDR3 is built from 12 residues. This CDR3 reads CASSFDSYEQYF. For the CDR3, the DNA is TGTGCCAGCAGCTTTGACTCCTACGAGCAGTACTTC.

This clone was detected only once. Other DNA sequences in the same sample also yield this CDR3. DNA of the CDR3: TGTGCCTGGAGTGTGGGGGATACGCAGTATTTT. Protein: CAWSVGDTQYF. The V call is TRBV30, the J call TRBJ2-3; no clear D. V was trimmed by 0 bases and J by 6 bases, leaving 4 bases between them. Germline V CDR1 and CDR2: GTSNPN, SVGIG (reference sequence). The CDR3 is 11 amino acids.

The J gene is TRBJ2-7, the V gene TRBV7-2, with 8 nucleotides matching TRBD1. The ends lost 1 base at V and 0 bases at J; junction bases unmatched: 5. Per germline, CDR1 SGHTA and CDR2 FQGNSA. CDR3 length: 16 residues. This CDR3 reads CASSLVTGVNSYEQYF. The CDR3 DNA sequence: TGTGCCAGCAGCTTAGTGACAGGGGTAAACTCCTACGAGCAGTACTTC.

This clone appeared a few times. The rearrangement joins TRBV14 to TRBJ2-1, with a tentative D call TRBD1 (6 bases). The V end was cut by 2 bases, the J end by 8 bases, with 13 bases between. This CDR3 has 14 residues. In germline, CDR1 is SGHDN, CDR2 FVKESK. DNA for the CDR3: TGTGCCAGCAGCCAAAGACAGGACGGGCATGAGCAGTTCTTC. This encodes CASSQRQDGHEQFF. Looking up the rest from reference TRBV14 and TRBJ2-1 gives the full variable domain: EAGVTQFPSHSVIEKGQTVTLRCDPISGHDNLYWYRRVMGKEIKFLLHFVKESKQDESGMPNNRFLAERTGGTYSTLKVQPAELEDSGVYFCASSQRQDGHEQFFGPGTRLTVL.

The V and J genes are TRBV2 and TRBJ2-7, with a possible D match to TRBD1 (6 bases). This CDR3 is 16 amino acids long. V was clipped by 4 bases and J by 0 bases, with 16 bases between them. The germline CDR1 and CDR2 sequences are SNHLY and FYNNEI. The CDR3 protein is CASSASTTGYSYEQYF. The DNA of the CDR3 is TGTGCCAGCAGTGCGTCTACGACAGGTTACTCCTACGAGCAGTACTTC.

This chain uses TRBV19 with TRBJ1-2; D not resolved. Germline CDR1 LNHDA, CDR2 SQIVND (reference sequence). The CDR3 extends over 13 amino acids. In DNA, the CDR3 is TGTGCATCGAGGGAGGGAGAGGGCTATGGCTACACCTTC. It yields the protein CASREGEGYGYTF. The full variable domain, in which reference TRBV19 and TRBJ1-2 provide the parts outside the CDR3, is DGGITQSPKYLFRKEGQNVTLSCEQNLNHDAMYWYRQDPGQGLRLIYYSQIVNDFQKGDIAEGYSVSREKKESFPLTVTSAQKNPTAFYLCASREGEGYGYTFGSGTRLTVV.

This chain connects TRBV6-5 to TRBJ2-5; D remains unclear. Germline CDR1 MNHEY, CDR2 SVGAGI. CDR3 length: 11 residues. V lost 8 bases and J lost 5, with 9 bases in between. CDR3 DNA: TGTGCCAGCGGGTGGGCGGAGACCCAGTACTTC. Translated, it gives CASGWAETQYF.

In its sample, this clone was seen once. The chain is built from TRBV27 and TRBJ2-7; TRBD1 agrees at 8 bases. With 5 bases clipped from V and 4 bases from J, the junction kept 7 bases outside the gene matches. The CDR3 runs to 14 residues. Germline CDR1 MNHEY, CDR2 SMNVEV (reference sequence). This CDR3 reads CASSNRDRRYEQYF. In DNA form, the CDR3 reads TGTGCCAGCAGTAACCGGGACAGGAGGTACGAGCAGTACTTC.

The rearrangement links TRBV14 to TRBJ2-7; 10 bases line up with TRBD1. Trimming took 2 bases from V and 6 from J; bases not matched to a gene: 10. This CDR3 comprises 16 residues. CDR1 and CDR2 from the germline V gene are SGHDN and FVKESK. As DNA, the CDR3 is TGTGCCAGCAGCCAACTTCGGGACAGGGGACGACCCGAGCAGTACTTC. This encodes CASSQLRDRGRPEQYF. Full variable domain (outside the CDR3, taken from reference TRBV14 and TRBJ2-7): EAGVTQFPSHSVIEKGQTVTLRCDPISGHDNLYWYRRVMGKEIKFLLHFVKESKQDESGMPNNRFLAERTGGTYSTLKVQPAELEDSGVYFCASSQLRDRGRPEQYFGPGTRLTVT.

The chain links TRBV6-5 to TRBJ2-7, with 7 bases identical to TRBD2. CDR1 MNHEY and CDR2 SVGAGI come from the germline V gene. This CDR3 contains 15 residues. J was trimmed by 2 bases and V by 2 bases; bases with no gene match: 6. The CDR3 loop is CASSYGERGAYEQYF. DNA for the CDR3: TGTGCCAGCAGTTACGGCGAACGGGGGGCCTACGAGCAGTACTTC.

This sequence joins TRBV30 and TRBJ2-7; no clear D gene. Germline V gives CDR1 GTSNPN, CDR2 SVGIG (reference sequence). Between the trimmed V and J ends, which lost 0 bases and 2 bases, there was a span of 14 bases. This CDR3 is 15 amino acids long. This chain's CDR3 is CAWSVVRSWAYEQYF. DNA of the CDR3: TGTGCCTGGAGTGTGGTGAGGTCCTGGGCCTACGAGCAGTACTTC.

This clone has a handful of counts. The rearrangement uses TRBV5-1 and TRBJ2-1; 7 bases map to TRBD2. The CDR3 loop spans 14 amino acids. Per germline, CDR1 SGHRS and CDR2 YFSETQ. The V segment lost 3 bases and the J segment 4 bases; nucleotides outside the gene matches: 4. CDR3 coding DNA: TGCGCCAGCAGCTCCAGCGGGGAGTACAATGAGCAGTTCTTC. It is translated as CASSSSGEYNEQFF. The whole variable domain, filled in from reference TRBV5-1 and TRBJ2-1, reads KAGVTQTPRYLIKTRGQQVTLSCSPISGHRSVSWYQQTPGQGLQFLFEYFSETQRNKGNFPGRFSGRQFSNSRSEMNVSTLELGDSALYLCASSSSGEYNEQFFGPGTRLTVL.

This clone was seen only a few times. This chain's CDR3 is CASSRGITEAFF. In nucleotides, the CDR3 is TGTGCCAGCAGCAGGGGGATCACTGAAGCTTTCTTT. V and J are TRBV7-9 and TRBJ1-1; D is possibly TRBD1 (6 bases). This CDR3 region has 12 residues. V was shortened by 5 bases and J by 4 bases, with 8 bases between the two germline ends. Germline V gene lookup returns CDR1 SEHNR and CDR2 FQNEAQ (reference sequence).

The chain carries TRBV5-1 and TRBJ1-1; D is possibly TRBD1 (5 bases). Between the trimmed V and J ends, which lost 3 bases and 1 base, there was a span of 10 bases. This CDR3 has 14 amino acids. Germline assignment: CDR1 SGHRS and CDR2 YFSETQ. The CDR3 sequence: CASSWGPPNTEAFF. The CDR3 coding sequence is TGCGCCAGCAGCTGGGGACCCCCGAACACTGAAGCTTTCTTT.

This clone was observed a few times. This sequence joins TRBV29-1 and TRBJ2-5, with unresolved D. Trimming left V 7 bases short and J 3 bases short, with 6 bases between. The CDR3 runs to 10 residues. Germline V gives CDR1 SQVTM, CDR2 ANQGSEA. As DNA, the CDR3 is TGCAGCGCACATAAAGAGACCCAGTACTTC. It translates to CSAHKETQYF.